This TCR beta chain derives from a study of shared clonotypes between healthy human individuals. Clones were sequenced by immunoSEQ multiplex PCR, and TCRdb holds only the in-frame ones, with some missing. The top ten hold 1% to 1.5% of the sample, which has 1.5 million to 2.5 million clones, over 85% seen once. Trimming shortened V by 8 bases and J by 0 bases, and 14 bases separated the two germline ends. Germline V gene sequence: CDR1 MNHEY, CDR2 SMNVEV (reference sequence). The CDR3 is made up of 15 amino acids. The naive CD8 subset, CD45RO-negative cells positively selected for CCR7, excluded terminally differentiated effector memory CD45RA+ cells.

The sequenced sample was naive CD8+ T cells sorted from blood. This clonotype originated in a man aged 18 to 30 in good health. The chain recombines TRBV27 with TRBJ2-1; D remains ambiguous. Here the CDR3 reads CASGKFGFSYNEQFF. CDR3 coding DNA: TGTGCCAGCGGAAAGTTCGGGTTCTCCTACAATGAGCAGTTCTTC.